The 29 T cell receptor beta chains reported below all come from one sample, sequenced in a study of T-cell reconstitution after alpha-beta-depleted transplantation in children. Unique molecular identifiers were incorporated when the TCRbeta library was constructed. One entry per CDR3 protein, called by TCRdb with MiXCR from the PCR reads. The repertoire holds 380,000 or so distinct CDR3 sequences, with about 14% as singletons. The material was PBMCs, obtained from the stem cell graft. All receptors derive from a human donor who donated a stem cell graft to a child with Fanconi anemia.

This clonotype was counted only a few times. The rearrangement links TRBV7-2 to TRBJ2-5, with 10 positions matching TRBD2. The V gene's germline CDR1 is SGHTA and CDR2 FQGNSA. The CDR3 consists of 16 residues. Trimming at V came to 1 base and at J to 5 bases, leaving 7 bases not matched to a gene. CDR3 nucleotide sequence: TGTGCCAGCAGCTTAGGAGCGGGGGGGCCTCTTGAGACCCAGTACTTC. Its translation is CASSLGAGGPLETQYF.

The sample holds many counts of this clonotype. The chain carries TRBV28 and TRBJ2-5, with D tentatively TRBD1 (7 bases). The CDR3 totals 15 residues. CDR1 is MDHEN and CDR2 is SYDVKM in the germline V gene. With 3 bases removed from V and 1 base from J, the gap between germline ends came to 12 bases. The CDR3 reads CASSFSQGGQETQYF. CDR3 DNA: TGTGCCAGCAGTTTTTCCCAGGGGGGCCAAGAGACCCAGTACTTC.

The chain uses TRBV10-3 and TRBJ1-1; D uncertain. V gave up 4 bases and J gave up 4 bases, with 10 bases separating them. The CDR3 loop spans 13 amino acids. Germline V gene data show CDR1 as ENHRY and CDR2 as SYGVKD. CDR3 coding DNA: TGTGCCATCAGTGGGGTCTCGGGCACTGAAGCTTTCTTT. Amino acids: CAISGVSGTEAFF.

There are many counts of this clonotype. V gene TRBV7-2 combines with J gene TRBJ1-5; 9 bases map to TRBD1. The CDR3 contains 13 residues. V dropped 4 bases and J dropped 7; count of bases not matched to a gene: 2. Per germline, CDR1 SGHTA and CDR2 FQGNSA. The CDR3 is CASSYDRGQPQHF. CDR3 DNA: TGTGCCAGCAGCTACGACAGGGGGCAGCCCCAGCATTTT.

This sequence joins TRBV12-3 or TRBV12-4 and TRBJ1-4; 8 bases map to TRBD1. V dropped 8 bases and J dropped 3; count of bases not matched to a gene: 2. CDR3 size: 13 residues. CDR3 DNA: TGTGCCAGCGGGACAGGAGCTAATGAAAAACTGTTTTTT. Amino acids: CASGTGANEKLFF.

The chain recombines TRBV7-2 with TRBJ2-7; 9 bases fit TRBD2. The J segment lost 2 bases and the V segment lost 5 bases, leaving 7 bases of the junction unmatched. Germline V lookup: CDR1 SGHTA, CDR2 FQGNSA. The CDR3 length is 15 residues. CDR3: CASSISSGDTYEQYF. The CDR3 DNA reads TGTGCCAGCAGCATCTCTAGCGGGGATACCTACGAGCAGTACTTC.

In nucleotides, the CDR3 is TGTGCCAGCAGCCATGACCCTGCGGGGAGCACTGAAGCTTTCTTT. Translation gives CASSHDPAGSTEAFF. The chain couples TRBV5-5 to TRBJ1-1; D is unclear. The V end lost 4 bases, the J end lost 4 bases, and 17 bases lay between the germline ends. Per germline, CDR1 SGHKS and CDR2 YYEKEE (reference sequence). The CDR3 covers 15 residues.

The chain recombines TRBV6-5 with TRBJ1-1; D remains ambiguous. CDR3 length equals 14 residues. V lost 0 bases and J lost 5, with 10 bases in between. Germline CDR1 MNHEY, CDR2 SVGAGI. CDR3 coding DNA: TGTGCCAGCAGTTACTCGACTGGTGCGACTGAAGCTTTCTTT. It codes for CASSYSTGATEAFF.

V is TRBV16 and J is TRBJ2-5, with unresolved D. Germline CDR1 reads KGHSY; CDR2 reads FQNENV. The CDR3 has 13 residues. The V gene lost 0 bases and the J gene lost 0 bases, with 2 bases spanning the gap. The CDR3 nucleotides read TGTGCCAGCAGCCAATCTAACCAAGAGACCCAGTACTTC. Its translation: CASSQSNQETQYF.

This clonotype was observed a handful of times. This chain joins TRBV10-3 and TRBJ1-4; D might be TRBD1 (5 bases). From germline, CDR1 is ENHRY and CDR2 SYGVKD. The V end lost 2 bases, the J end lost 4 bases, and 8 bases lay between the germline ends. This CDR3 is 14 amino acids long. CDR3 DNA sequence: TGTGCCATCAGTGAGGGGACGGTTAATGAAAAACTGTTTTTT. Translation gives CAISEGTVNEKLFF.

The chain joins TRBV7-2 to TRBJ1-1, with D perhaps matching TRBD1 (6 bases). Germline values: CDR1 SGHTA, CDR2 FQGNSA. CDR3 length equals 15 residues. V was pared by 2 bases and J by 2 bases, with 12 bases between. The CDR3 coding sequence is TGTGCCAGCAGCTTAATTGGGGGGCGTAACACTGAAGCTTTCTTT. It codes for CASSLIGGRNTEAFF.

A few counts support this clonotype. The chain joins TRBV5-1 to TRBJ2-2; 10 nucleotides match TRBD2. J lost 4 bases, V lost 2 bases, and 8 bases had no gene match. This CDR3 contains 17 residues. CDR1 and CDR2 (germline): SGHRS, YFSETQ. CDR3 in amino acids: CASSLQPSGGGTGELFF. The CDR3 region has the DNA TGCGCCAGCAGCTTACAACCTAGCGGGGGCGGCACCGGGGAGCTGTTTTTT.

The sample holds a few counts of this clonotype. The chain is built from TRBV27 and TRBJ1-1, with D hard to call. The CDR3 has 14 amino acids. V lost 5 bases and J lost 1, with 11 bases in between. Germline CDR1 is MNHEY and CDR2 is SMNVEV (reference sequence). DNA for the CDR3: TGTGCCAGCAGTCCAAGGGATTGGAACACTGAAGCTTTCTTT. Protein: CASSPRDWNTEAFF.

The chain couples TRBV5-1 to TRBJ2-7; D may be TRBD1 (5 bases). From germline, CDR1 is SGHRS and CDR2 YFSETQ. The CDR3 has 14 residues. V was trimmed by 0 bases and J by 4 bases, leaving 11 bases between them. The CDR3 bases are TGCGCCAGCAGCTTGGAGGGGAAAACTTACGAGCAGTACTTC. This gives the protein CASSLEGKTYEQYF.

In DNA form, the CDR3 reads TGTGCCTGGACCAAGGGCAAAAACATTCAGTACTTC. Translating gives CAWTKGKNIQYF. This chain links TRBV30 with TRBJ2-4; no definite D call. The CDR3 is 12 amino acids. Germline V lookup: CDR1 GTSNPN, CDR2 SVGIG (reference sequence). V lost 4 bases to trimming and J lost 3 bases, with 7 bases between them.

This clonotype was counted many times. The chain has TRBV5-1 and TRBJ1-1, with D possibly TRBD1 on 6 matching bases. Trimming cost V 4 bases and J 4 bases, with 17 bases left between them. Germline V gene lookup returns CDR1 SGHRS and CDR2 YFSETQ. The CDR3 totals 15 residues. CDR3 in amino acids: CASSISGGRITEAFF. CDR3 nucleotides: TGCGCCAGCAGCATTTCCGGGGGCAGGATCACTGAAGCTTTCTTT. The full variable domain, its missing parts supplied by reference TRBV5-1 and TRBJ1-1, is KAGVTQTPRYLIKTRGQQVTLSCSPISGHRSVSWYQQTPGQGLQFLFEYFSETQRNKGNFPGRFSGRQFSNSRSEMNVSTLELGDSALYLCASSISGGRITEAFFGQGTRLTVV.

This clonotype has ten or more counts. The chain is built from TRBV15 and TRBJ2-5; no clear D gene. The CDR3 contains 16 residues. Looked up from germline, CDR1 is LNHNV and CDR2 is YYDKDF (reference sequence). The V end lost 0 bases, the J end lost 1 base, and 12 bases lay between the germline ends. CDR3 DNA: TGTGCCACCAGCAGAGAAGACGGCCCACTCCAAGAGACCCAGTACTTC. Its translation is CATSREDGPLQETQYF.

J is TRBJ2-3 and V is TRBV20-1; tentative D call: TRBD2 (5 bases). V lost 7 bases and J lost 2, with 7 bases in between. The CDR3 loop spans 11 amino acids. Germline V gives CDR1 DFQATT, CDR2 SNEGSKA (reference sequence). CDR3 in amino acids: CSGESTDTQYF. The CDR3 coding sequence is TGCAGTGGGGAGTCCACAGATACGCAGTATTTT.

This clonotype has a handful of counts. The CDR3 DNA reads as TGTGCCAGCAGTTACCTGGCGGGGGGCCAGCTCTCCTACGAGCAGTACTTC. The encoded protein is CASSYLAGGQLSYEQYF. The V call is TRBV6-2 or TRBV6-3, the J call TRBJ2-7; 8 bases match TRBD2. With V trimmed by 2 bases and J by 0 bases, 9 bases remained unmatched. The CDR3 loop spans 17 amino acids. Per the germline V gene, CDR1 is MNHEY and CDR2 is SVGEGT.

This clonotype was counted between two and nine times. This chain links TRBV27 with TRBJ2-7; no definite D call. V lost 2 bases to trimming and J lost 5 bases, with 10 bases between them. Germline values: CDR1 MNHEY, CDR2 SMNVEV (reference sequence). The CDR3 sequence is 13 residues long. CDR3 sequence (DNA): TGTGCCAGCAGTTTAGCCCCGGTACACGAGCAGTACTTC. Protein product: CASSLAPVHEQYF.

This clonotype was seen ten or more times. The rearrangement uses TRBV6-1 and TRBJ1-2, with D hard to call. V was shortened by 1 base and J by 0 bases, with 3 bases between the two germline ends. The CDR3 extends over 13 amino acids. The germline V gene encodes CDR1 MNHNS and CDR2 SASEGT. CDR3 amino acids: CASSEDANYGYTF. CDR3 nucleotides: TGTGCCAGCAGTGAAGACGCTAACTATGGCTACACCTTC.

This clonotype has a handful of counts. V and J are TRBV3-1 and TRBJ1-6; the D gene is possibly TRBD1 (6 bases). Between the trimmed V and J ends, which lost 3 bases and 8 bases, there was a span of 8 bases. The germline V gene encodes CDR1 LGHDT and CDR2 YNNKEL (reference sequence). The CDR3 has 13 residues. CDR3 nucleotide sequence: TGTGCCAGCAGCCAGAAGGGGGATTCACCCCTCCACTTT. The encoded protein is CASSQKGDSPLHF.

A note on this clonotype: An end of the junction differs from the germline gene, which may be a read error. The V call is TRBV20-1, the J call TRBJ1-2; 7 bases align to TRBD1. CDR1 and CDR2 from the germline V gene are DFQATT and SNEGSKA (reference sequence). The CDR3 has 15 amino acids. The CDR3 DNA is TGCTGTGCGATCGACAGGGTCCAACTGGTGGAAGGCTACACCTTC. It codes for CCAIDRVQLVEGYTF.

J is TRBJ1-1 and V is TRBV25-1; no definite D call. Trimming shortened V by 5 bases and J by 0 bases, and 13 bases separated the two germline ends. From germline, CDR1 is MGHDK and CDR2 SYGVNS. The CDR3 length is 15 residues. This CDR3 is CASSPTERVNTEAFF. The CDR3 DNA is TGTGCCAGCAGTCCGACTGAGAGGGTGAACACTGAAGCTTTCTTT.

This clonotype has at least ten counts. The DNA for the CDR3 is TGTGCCAGCAGCCTAGGCGGCGGGGTTAGCACAGATACGCAGTATTTT. Translating it yields CASSLGGGVSTDTQYF. The chain has TRBV12-3 or TRBV12-4 and TRBJ2-3; weak D call: TRBD2 (6 bases). V was trimmed by 6 bases and J by 0 bases, leaving 16 bases between them. The CDR3 sequence is 16 residues long.

CDR3 sequence: CASSWGLEDTQYF. In DNA, the CDR3 is TGTGCCAGCAGCTGGGGGCTAGAGGATACGCAGTATTTT. This chain connects TRBV5-4 to TRBJ2-3, with a tentative D call TRBD1 (6 bases). This CDR3 has 13 residues. The V and J ends lost 3 bases and 6 bases respectively, with 11 bases between them. Germline assignment: CDR1 SGHNT and CDR2 YYREEE (reference sequence).

This clonotype has more than one count but fewer than ten. The chain couples TRBV11-3 to TRBJ2-3; D gene unclear. The CDR3 is made up of 14 amino acids. Per the germline V gene, CDR1 is SGHNT and CDR2 is YENEEA. Trimming took 4 bases from V and 2 from J, leaving 10 bases between them. The CDR3, as DNA: TGTGCCAGCAGCTCAGGACCCGACACAGATACGCAGTATTTT. Its translation is CASSSGPDTDTQYF.

The chain links TRBV20-1 to TRBJ2-7, with 11 bases matching TRBD1. Germline CDR1 reads DFQATT; CDR2 reads SNEGSKA (reference sequence). V lost 6 bases to trimming and J lost 3 bases; unmatched junction nucleotides: 13. This CDR3 comprises 16 residues. The CDR3: CSAVTPGTGGLYEQYF. CDR3 DNA: TGCAGTGCCGTTACCCCCGGGACAGGGGGTCTCTACGAGCAGTACTTC.

There are many counts of this clonotype. The chain is built from TRBV7-9 and TRBJ1-1; D is possibly TRBD1 (5 bases). Germline V gene data show CDR1 as SEHNR and CDR2 as FQNEAQ (reference sequence). The CDR3 runs 16 residues. V shed 1 base and J shed 0 bases, with 12 bases lying between them. The CDR3 here is CASSLGGDLLNTEAFF. As DNA, the CDR3 is TGTGCCAGCAGCTTAGGGGGGGACCTCTTGAACACTGAAGCTTTCTTT.